Listed below are T cell receptor beta chains from one sample, sequenced in a study of cytomegalovirus exposure and HLA in healthy donors. Produced via immunoSEQ multiplex PCR; TCRdb's table is partial and in-frame only. In total, the table holds about 110,000 clones. The specimen sequenced was PBMCs. All receptors derive from a man aged 35 to 55 in good health and CMV-seropositive. Each CDR3 is given with its conserved first and last residue. The order of the fields is V gene, D gene, J gene, CDR3 protein, CDR3 DNA. D genes are given only for firm matches.

v_gene: TRBV21-1
d_gene: .
j_gene: TRBJ1-2
CDR3aa: CASRDSCYGYTF
CDR3nt: TGTGCCAGCAGGGACAGTTGCTATGGCTACACCTTC

v_gene: TRBV6-5
d_gene: .
j_gene: TRBJ2-3
CDR3aa: CASSQQGIGADTQYF
CDR3nt: TGTGCCAGCAGTCAACAGGGAATCGGTGCAGATACGCAGTATTTT

v_gene: TRBV28
d_gene: TRBD1
j_gene: TRBJ1-2
CDR3aa: CATLPHRDSHNYGYTF
CDR3nt: TGTGCCACCCTCCCCCATCGGGACAGTCATAACTATGGCTACACCTTC

v_gene: TRBV2
d_gene: .
j_gene: TRBJ1-1
CDR3aa: CASQGKAEAFF
CDR3nt: TGTGCCAGCCAGGGTAAAGCTGAAGCTTTCTTT

v_gene: TRBV27
d_gene: .
j_gene: TRBJ2-7
CDR3aa: CASSLVGTLSYEQYF
CDR3nt: TGTGCCAGCAGTTTAGTCGGGACTCTCTCCTACGAGCAGTACTTC

v_gene: TRBV10-2
d_gene: .
j_gene: TRBJ2-1
CDR3aa: CASSRSFGAYNEQFF
CDR3nt: TGCGCCAGCAGTCGATCATTCGGGGCCTACAATGAGCAGTTCTTC

v_gene: TRBV5-4
d_gene: TRBD2
j_gene: TRBJ2-7
CDR3aa: CASSPTGGASGGVHEQYF
CDR3nt: TGTGCCAGCAGCCCCACGGGGGGGGCTAGCGGGGGGGTCCACGAGCAGTACTTC

v_gene: TRBV30
d_gene: TRBD1
j_gene: TRBJ2-5
CDR3aa: CAWRLLGTGDTQYF
CDR3nt: TGTGCCTGGAGGCTCCTCGGGACAGGGGACACCCAGTACTTC

v_gene: TRBV28
d_gene: .
j_gene: TRBJ1-5
CDR3aa: CASSFDSYQPQHF
CDR3nt: TGTGCCAGCAGTTTTGACAGCTATCAGCCCCAGCATTTT

v_gene: TRBV5-1
d_gene: TRBD2
j_gene: TRBJ2-3
CDR3aa: CASSLTSDTDTQYF
CDR3nt: TGCGCCAGCAGCCTGACTAGCGACACAGATACGCAGTATTTT

v_gene: TRBV28
d_gene: TRBD1
j_gene: TRBJ1-2
CDR3aa: CASRIDGTGPGYTF
CDR3nt: TGTGCCAGCAGAATTGATGGGACAGGGCCCGGCTACACCTTC